The 7 T cell receptor beta chains below were found in one sample sequenced in a study of T cells in Graves' hyperthyroidism and ophthalmopathy. Amplification yielded TCR beta CDR3 regions, with RNA transcripts as the source. The HTBI primer set served for first-round RT-PCR of the TCR CDR3. TCRdb used MiXCR to reprocess the multiplex PCR reads, holding one entry per CDR3 protein. The sample holds 750,000 to 950,000 distinct CDR3 sequences; 38% are singletons and the top ten take around 10%. Material: blood. Receptors originate from a man between 18 and 35 years old with Graves' hyperthyroidism.

The chain carries TRBV10-3 and TRBJ1-4, with a weak D call TRBD1 (5 bases). Germline loops: CDR1 ENHRY, CDR2 SYGVKD. The V gene lost 4 bases and the J gene lost 2 bases, with 11 bases spanning the gap. This CDR3 contains 15 residues. The CDR3 protein is CAISGSTDTNEKLFF. CDR3 coding DNA: TGTGCCATCAGTGGGTCGACAGATACTAATGAAAAACTGTTTTTT.

This chain uses TRBV25-1 with TRBJ2-1, with TRBD2 as a possible D gene (5 bases). This CDR3 is 14 amino acids long. The V and J ends lost 0 bases and 7 bases respectively, with 10 bases between them. Looked up from germline, CDR1 is MGHDK and CDR2 is SYGVNS. The CDR3 sequence: CASSEYPEGNEQFF. The CDR3 DNA is TGTGCCAGCAGTGAATATCCCGAGGGAAATGAGCAGTTCTTC.

Comment on this clonotype: At one boundary the junction diverges from the germline segment, which might be a read error. The CDR3: CASSHLAQETQYF. Here the CDR3 DNA reads TGCGCCAGCAGCCACCTAGCGCAAGAGACCCAGTACTTC. The chain joins TRBV7-9 to TRBJ2-5; a weak D match, TRBD2 (6 bases). Germline V lookup: CDR1 SEHNR, CDR2 FQNEAQ (reference sequence). The length of the CDR3 is 13 residues.

Note on this clonotype: The junction and the germline gene differ at one end; a read error may be behind it. This chain links TRBV10-3 with TRBJ1-5; D remains ambiguous. This CDR3 spans 15 amino acids. Per the germline V gene, CDR1 is ENHRY and CDR2 is SYGVKD. CDR3 DNA sequence: TGTGCCACCAGTCCGACCGCGTCCAGCAATCAGCCCCAGCATTTT. Protein sequence: CATSPTASSNQPQHF.

The rearrangement uses TRBV2 and TRBJ1-6; 7 nucleotides align to TRBD1. The CDR3 covers 16 residues. Germline trimming cut 6 bases from V and 8 bases from J; bases unmatched to any gene: 13. Per the germline V gene, CDR1 is SNHLY and CDR2 is FYNNEI. CDR3 sequence (DNA): TGTGCCAGCAGCTTAGAGACAGGGCCGATGGATTCACCCCTCCACTTT. Translation gives CASSLETGPMDSPLHF.

This clonotype has only a few counts. The V call is TRBV12-3 or TRBV12-4, the J call TRBJ2-7; the match to TRBD1 covers 7 bases. Germline trimming cut 6 bases from V and 3 bases from J; bases unmatched to any gene: 8. The CDR3 is made up of 14 amino acids. The CDR3 sequence: CASRPTGEIYEQYF. The CDR3 DNA sequence: TGTGCCAGCAGGCCTACAGGGGAGATCTACGAGCAGTACTTC.

This chain joins TRBV11-2 and TRBJ2-1, with 10 nucleotides matching TRBD2. The germline gives CDR1 SGHAT, CDR2 FQNNGV. Trimming took 4 bases from V and 8 from J; bases not matched to a gene: 5. The CDR3 runs 14 residues. The CDR3 protein is CASSSGTSVHEQFF. DNA for the CDR3: TGTGCCAGCAGCTCCGGGACTAGCGTCCATGAGCAGTTCTTC.